Following are 5 T cell receptor beta chains from one sample sequenced in a study of pediatric ulcerative colitis. The method was immunoSEQ multiplex PCR; TCRdb's version includes in-frame clones alone and lacks a portion of them. The table has about 60,000 clones, 80% to 90% seen once. The sequenced material came from blood. All receptors come from a boy aged 10-17 years who was a control in a study of pediatric ulcerative colitis.

The rearrangement joins TRBV7-3 to TRBJ2-2, with 9 bases matching TRBD2. The CDR3 spans 17 residues. V lost 2 bases to trimming and J lost 1 base; unmatched junction nucleotides: 5. CDR1 SGHTA and CDR2 FQGTGA come from the germline V gene. The CDR3 protein is CASSLRRTSENTGELFF. DNA of the CDR3: TGTGCCAGCAGCTTACGTAGGACTAGCGAGAACACCGGGGAGCTGTTTTTT.

The chain carries TRBV25-1 and TRBJ2-3; possible D gene TRBD2, 6 bases. V lost 2 bases and J 4 bases, leaving 13 bases between the germline ends. CDR3 size: 15 residues. Germline loops: CDR1 MGHDK, CDR2 SYGVNS. In DNA form, the CDR3 reads TGTGCCAGCAGTGAAGTAGAACGGAGGGCAGATACGCAGTATTTT. Encoded protein: CASSEVERRADTQYF. The full variable domain, rest sourced from reference TRBV25-1 and TRBJ2-3, is EADIYQTPRYLVIGTGKKITLECSQTMGHDKMYWYQQDPGMELHLIHYSYGVNSTEKGDLSSESTVSRIRTEHFPLTLESARPSHTSQYLCASSEVERRADTQYFGPGTRLTVL.

The CDR3 DNA sequence: TGTGCCAGCAGCCCGACTAGCGAGAACACCGGGGAGCTGTTTTTT. Translated, it gives CASSPTSENTGELFF. This sequence joins TRBV6-4 and TRBJ2-2; 8 bases line up with TRBD2. Trimming at V came to 6 bases and at J to 1 base, leaving 4 bases not matched to a gene. CDR1 MRHNA and CDR2 SNTAGT come from the germline V gene. The CDR3 consists of 15 residues.

The count of this clone is one. V usage is TRBV29-1 and J usage is TRBJ2-7; 8 bases fit TRBD1. V lost 8 bases and J lost 3; bases outside the gene matches: 15. Germline lookup yields CDR1 SQVTM and CDR2 ANQGSEA. The CDR3 has 15 residues. The CDR3 spells CSPKPINTGGYEQYF. The CDR3 bases are TGCAGCCCCAAGCCGATAAACACAGGGGGCTACGAGCAGTACTTC.

The chain has TRBV4-1 and TRBJ1-1; 7 bases agree with TRBD1. The CDR3 consists of 15 residues. The germline gives CDR1 MGHRA, CDR2 YSYEKL. V was pared by 6 bases and J by 1 base, with 8 bases of the junction left unmatched. The CDR3 region is CASRLTGTANTEAFF. In DNA form, the CDR3 reads TGCGCCAGCAGGCTAACCGGGACAGCGAACACTGAAGCTTTCTTT.